The clone carrying this T cell receptor beta chain showed up just once. Patients of the Seattle cohort, enrolled during active infection, were followed longitudinally. Per the authors' pipeline: Estimated nucleated cell counts came from reference gene primer amplification. Clones were read by immunoSEQ multiplex PCR, and TCRdb kept only the in-frame ones, dropping some. The D gene and trimming were derived from the DNA, and the V and J assignments and clone size from that table. The sample shows fewer than 90,000 clones, about 77% of them seen only once. These data belong to a study of blood T cell repertoires in COVID-19. Looking at the study overall: The origin of the acute and convalescent COVID-19 samples was the United States, Italy and Spain. Sample material is recorded as cDNA or gDNA derived from T cells, B-cell-depleted T cells, or PBMCs.

This CDR3 has 16 residues. Germline V gives CDR1 LNHDA, CDR2 SQIVND (reference sequence). Trimming left V 5 bases short and J 2 bases short, with 16 bases between. This sequence joins TRBV19 and TRBJ1-5, with D possibly being TRBD1 (5 bases). The source of this sequence is a man between 65 and 79 years old with COVID-19, enrolled during active disease. Sequencing input: peripheral blood. The CDR3 region has the DNA TGTGCCAGTAGTGGGCAGTGGGGCGTTGGCAATCAGCCCCAGCATTTT. This translates into CASSGQWGVGNQPQHF.